Each of the 24 T cell receptor beta chains below was sequenced from the same sample in a study of blood T cell repertoires in COVID-19. Sequencing used immunoSEQ multiplex PCR; TCRdb keeps in-frame clones, though not all of them. The sample gives 310,000 or so clones, around 90% of which show up once; about 1.5% is in the top ten. Source material: PBMCs or T cells enriched from blood (not recorded which). All receptors come from a woman between 18 and 29 years old with acute COVID-19.

The V call is TRBV5-1, the J call TRBJ2-2; tentative D call: TRBD2 (6 bases). Between the trimmed V and J ends, which lost 3 bases and 1 base, there was a span of 10 bases. The germline V gene has CDR1 SGHRS and CDR2 YFSETQ. This CDR3 is 15 amino acids long. The CDR3 DNA sequence: TGCGCCAGCAGCTATCTAGCGCGGAACACCGGGGAGCTGTTTTTT. Residues: CASSYLARNTGELFF.

This sequence joins TRBV28 and TRBJ2-1; D perhaps matches TRBD2 (5 bases). There are 14 residues in the CDR3. CDR1 is MDHEN, CDR2 SYDVKM, per germline. V was clipped by 7 bases and J by 6 bases, with 16 bases between them. The CDR3, as DNA: TGTGCCAGCACCTACGGGATCCCAAGCAATGAGCAGTTCTTC. It is translated as CASTYGIPSNEQFF.

The chain recombines TRBV10-1 with TRBJ2-1, with TRBD2 matching over 10 bases. With 5 bases clipped from V and 2 bases from J, the junction kept 3 bases outside the gene matches. CDR3 length: 15 amino acids. Per germline, CDR1 WNHNN and CDR2 SYGVQD (reference sequence). The CDR3 DNA follows: TGCGCCAGCAGTAACAGCGGGAGGGCCTACAATGAGCAGTTCTTC. Translated: CASSNSGRAYNEQFF.

This chain links TRBV3-1 (or the pseudogene TRBV3-2) with TRBJ2-7; 8 positions match TRBD1. The CDR3 is 14 residues long. Germline CDR1 and CDR2: LGHDT and YNNKEL (reference sequence). J was trimmed by 6 bases and V by 4 bases; bases with no gene match: 8. CDR3 nucleotide sequence: TGTGCCAGCAGCCGGACAGGGAGCCCCTTCGAGCAGTACTTC. Protein product: CASSRTGSPFEQYF.

The chain uses TRBV9 and TRBJ2-1; 7 bases agree with TRBD2. CDR1 is SGDLS, CDR2 YYNGEE, per germline. The CDR3 is 16 residues long. V gave up 4 bases and J gave up 7 bases; unmatched junction bases: 14. CDR3 in amino acids: CASSPRLAAGWNEQFF. CDR3 nucleotides: TGTGCCAGCAGCCCTCGACTAGCAGCAGGCTGGAATGAGCAGTTCTTC.

V usage is TRBV12-3 or TRBV12-4 and J usage is TRBJ1-1, with D hard to call. The CDR3 has 10 residues. Trimming took 9 bases from V and 8 from J, leaving 10 bases between them. CDR3 DNA: TGTGCCAGTAACCTACCAGAAGCTTTCTTT. This translates into CASNLPEAFF.

This clone was detected only a few times. This chain connects TRBV25-1 to TRBJ1-5, with a possible D match to TRBD1 (6 bases). Trimming cost V 4 bases and J 6 bases, with 13 bases left between them. The CDR3 totals 14 residues. Germline values: CDR1 MGHDK, CDR2 SYGVNS. CDR3 DNA sequence: TGTGCCAGCAGTGCTCCAGGGGATAGTCAGCCCCAGCATTTT. Translating it yields CASSAPGDSQPQHF.

This sequence joins TRBV14 and TRBJ2-1, with D maybe TRBD1 (5 bases). Germline V gene lookup returns CDR1 SGHDN and CDR2 FVKESK. The CDR3 sequence is 16 residues long. V gave up 4 bases and J gave up 5 bases, with 18 bases separating them. Here the CDR3 reads CASSLRGRVEDNEQFF. CDR3 in DNA: TGTGCCAGCAGCCTAAGGGGAAGGGTCGAGGACAATGAGCAGTTCTTC. Together with reference TRBV14 and TRBJ2-1, the CDR3 gives the full variable domain: EAGVTQFPSHSVIEKGQTVTLRCDPISGHDNLYWYRRVMGKEIKFLLHFVKESKQDESGMPNNRFLAERTGGTYSTLKVQPAELEDSGVYFCASSLRGRVEDNEQFFGPGTRLTVL.

The chain joins TRBV12-3 or TRBV12-4 to TRBJ2-5; D ambiguous. The CDR3 runs 12 residues. Trimming pared 6 bases from V and 9 bases from J, leaving 14 bases between. As DNA, the CDR3 is TGTGCCAGCAGGGTTGGAGATCTGGCCCAGTACTTC. Its protein product is CASRVGDLAQYF.

The rearrangement joins TRBV30 to TRBJ2-4, with D possibly TRBD2 on 6 matching bases. Looked up from germline, CDR1 is GTSNPN and CDR2 is SVGIG (reference sequence). This CDR3 region has 19 residues. Between the trimmed V and J ends, which lost 3 bases and 0 bases, there was a span of 24 bases. The CDR3 is CAWSPPRGTATLAKNIQYF. The CDR3 DNA reads as TGTGCCTGGAGCCCCCCTCGCGGGACCGCTACTCTAGCCAAAAACATTCAGTACTTC.

V gene TRBV19 combines with J gene TRBJ1-4, with 10 bases matching TRBD1. The CDR3 has 15 residues. Unmatched junction bases numbered 4, after V lost 7 bases and J lost 2 bases. Germline CDR1 and CDR2: LNHDA and SQIVND (reference sequence). CDR3 region: CASTRQGATNEKLFF. The DNA for the CDR3 is TGTGCCAGTACTCGACAGGGGGCCACTAATGAAAAACTGTTTTTT. The variable domain in full, completed from reference TRBV19 and TRBJ1-4, reads DGGITQSPKYLFRKEGQNVTLSCEQNLNHDAMYWYRQDPGQGLRLIYYSQIVNDFQKGDIAEGYSVSREKKESFPLTVTSAQKNPTAFYLCASTRQGATNEKLFFGSGTQLSVL.

V is TRBV12-5 and J is TRBJ2-1; 8 bases agree with TRBD2. Germline V lookup: CDR1 LGHNT, CDR2 FRNRAP. V was pared by 4 bases and J by 7 bases, with 6 bases of the junction left unmatched. This CDR3 spans 14 amino acids. DNA for the CDR3: TGTGCTAGTGGTTCCCCGGGACTAGTTAATGAGCAGTTCTTC. As protein: CASGSPGLVNEQFF.

This chain links TRBV5-8 with TRBJ2-2; D might be TRBD2 (5 bases). V was cut by 2 bases and J by 2 bases, with 10 bases left in between. The germline gives CDR1 SGHTS, CDR2 YDEGEE. This CDR3 has 15 residues. The CDR3 sequence: CASSFGRANTGELFF. CDR3 nucleotides: TGTGCCAGCAGCTTCGGGCGGGCAAACACCGGGGAGCTGTTTTTT.

The rearrangement uses TRBV4-1 and TRBJ2-1; TRBD2 matches 12 bases. CDR3 length equals 17 residues. The germline V gene encodes CDR1 MGHRA and CDR2 YSYEKL. Trimming took 0 bases from V and 7 from J; bases not matched to a gene: 7. The DNA of the CDR3 is TGCGCCAGCAGCCAAGATAATCCTAGCGGGAGGGGTAATGAGCAGTTCTTC. It is translated as CASSQDNPSGRGNEQFF.

J is TRBJ2-2 and V is TRBV12-2; no check of the table's D call, TRBD1, against the DNA was made. TRBV12-2 counts as a pseudogene. The CDR3 sequence is 22 residues long. The CDR3 is CASRPDRGRWEGTGGNTGELFF. The CDR3 DNA sequence: TGTGCAAGTCGCCCCGACAGGGGGCGATGGGAGGGGACAGGGGGAAACACCGGGGAGCTGTTTTTT.

This clone was recorded only once. The chain carries TRBV5-5 and TRBJ2-7; 13 bases map to TRBD2. V trimming: 6 bases; J trimming: 3 bases; junction bases outside the gene matches: 9. Germline V CDR1 and CDR2: SGHKS, YYEKEE (reference sequence). The CDR3 contains 16 residues. Here the CDR3 DNA reads TGTGCCAGCACCTTACGACTAGCGGGAGGAGTCTACGAGCAGTACTTC. This sequence encodes CASTLRLAGGVYEQYF.

This clone occurred a few times. The chain recombines TRBV5-4 with TRBJ2-3; no definite D call. The germline V gene has CDR1 SGHNT and CDR2 YYREEE (reference sequence). V was clipped by 0 bases and J by 0 bases, with 8 bases between them. The CDR3 contains 15 residues. The CDR3 is CASSLGGTSTDTQYF. CDR3 DNA sequence: TGTGCCAGCAGCTTGGGCGGAACTAGCACAGATACGCAGTATTTT.

CDR3 loop: CASSLQGNTEAFF. DNA for the CDR3: TGTGCCAGCAGTTTACAGGGAAACACTGAAGCTTTCTTT. This chain uses TRBV27 with TRBJ1-1; maybe TRBD1 (5 bases). Trimming removed 2 bases at V and 2 bases at J, with 6 bases between. The CDR3 consists of 13 residues. Germline loops: CDR1 MNHEY, CDR2 SMNVEV (reference sequence).

V is TRBV11-3 and J is TRBJ2-3; possibly TRBD2 for D (6 bases). V lost 0 bases and J 2 bases, leaving 9 bases between the germline ends. CDR1 is SGHNT, CDR2 YENEEA, per germline. The CDR3 runs to 15 residues. CDR3 sequence reads: CASSLEEGPTDTQYF. The CDR3, as DNA: TGTGCCAGCAGCTTAGAGGAGGGACCCACAGATACGCAGTATTTT.

The chain recombines TRBV24-1 with TRBJ2-1, with 7 bases fitting TRBD1. J gave up 7 bases and V 4 bases, and 3 bases lay outside the gene matches. Germline values: CDR1 KGHDR, CDR2 SFDVKD. The CDR3 runs to 13 residues. CDR3 sequence: CATSDQTGNEQFF. In nucleotides, the CDR3 is TGTGCCACCAGTGACCAGACAGGGAATGAGCAGTTCTTC.

The chain carries TRBV5-5 and TRBJ2-3; 13 positions match TRBD2. V trimming: 4 bases; J trimming: 0 bases; junction bases outside the gene matches: 8. Looked up from germline, CDR1 is SGHKS and CDR2 is YYEKEE (reference sequence). The CDR3 covers 18 residues. The CDR3 spells CASSPGTSGVFSTDTQYF. The CDR3 bases are TGTGCCAGCAGCCCCGGGACTAGCGGGGTATTTAGCACAGATACGCAGTATTTT.

The rearrangement joins TRBV2 to TRBJ2-7; a weak D match, TRBD1 (5 bases). CDR1 and CDR2 (germline): SNHLY, FYNNEI. The CDR3 spans 15 residues. V gave up 7 bases and J gave up 2 bases, with 18 bases separating them. The CDR3 DNA is TGTGCCAGCACCCCCAGGGAAGGACGGACCTACGAGCAGTACTTC. Its protein product is CASTPREGRTYEQYF.

Of note for this clone: This sample includes further DNA sequences coding for the same CDR3. The V gene is TRBV6-5, the J gene TRBJ2-1, with TRBD2 matching 11 bases. CDR1 is MNHEY and CDR2 is SVGAGI in the germline V gene. Trimming removed 2 bases from V and 8 bases from J; junction bases left unmatched: 2. The CDR3 spans 14 residues. The CDR3 DNA reads as TGTGCCAGCAGTTACACTAGCGGGAGCTATGAGCAGTTCTTC. This codes for CASSYTSGSYEQFF.

The rearrangement joins TRBV2 to TRBJ1-2, with TRBD1 as a possible D gene (5 bases). V was cut by 4 bases and J by 8 bases, with 17 bases left in between. From germline, CDR1 is SNHLY and CDR2 FYNNEI. CDR3 size: 14 residues. The CDR3 DNA reads as TGTGCCAGCAGTGGCAGACAGAAAGCGAGAGGCTACACCTTC. It encodes CASSGRQKARGYTF.